The next 9 T cell receptor beta chains were all read from a single sample in a study of T cells after somatic rescue of genetic block. Data came from immunoSEQ multiplex PCR; TCRdb stores just in-frame clones and leaves some out. The sample holds about 14,000 clones, approximately 79% seen once. The sequenced sample consisted of peripheral blood mononuclear cells (PBMCs). Source of these receptors: a boy between 5 and 17 years old.

This chain connects TRBV25-1 to TRBJ1-1; 7 bases match TRBD1. CDR3 length: 14 residues. Germline V lookup: CDR1 MGHDK, CDR2 SYGVNS. After removal of 3 bases from V and 7 bases from J, the junction contained 8 bases not matched to a gene. CDR3 region: CASSDTGTAGEAFF. The CDR3 DNA sequence: TGTGCCAGCAGTGACACCGGGACAGCGGGTGAAGCTTTCTTT.

J is TRBJ1-2 and V is TRBV19; D not resolved. V was cut by 6 bases and J by 4 bases, with 12 bases left in between. The CDR3 length is 13 residues. The germline V gene has CDR1 LNHDA and CDR2 SQIVND (reference sequence). The CDR3 nucleotides are TGTGCCAGTAGCCCCCAAGGGCTCTATGGCTACACCTTC. It specifies CASSPQGLYGYTF.

The V call is TRBV9, the J call TRBJ1-4, with TRBD1 matching over 9 bases. CDR3 size: 15 residues. Germline CDR1 SGDLS, CDR2 YYNGEE. V gave up 4 bases and J gave up 8 bases; unmatched junction bases: 9. CDR3 sequence reads: CASSYRTGAREKLFF. The CDR3 DNA reads TGTGCCAGCAGCTACAGGACAGGGGCCCGGGAAAAACTGTTTTTT.

This clone was observed once. The V and J genes are TRBV28 and TRBJ2-3; D not certain. Trimming removed 4 bases at V and 0 bases at J, with 8 bases between. Germline V gene lookup returns CDR1 MDHEN and CDR2 SYDVKM. This CDR3 is 14 amino acids long. This CDR3 reads CASSSQRSTDTQYF. The CDR3 DNA reads TGTGCCAGCAGTTCCCAGAGAAGCACAGATACGCAGTATTTT.

The chain links TRBV5-1 to TRBJ2-7; 10 nucleotides line up with TRBD2. Trimming removed 5 bases from V and 4 bases from J; junction bases left unmatched: 6. Germline values: CDR1 SGHRS, CDR2 YFSETQ. CDR3 length: 14 residues. The CDR3 DNA follows: TGCGCCAGCAGAGGAGCGGGAGGGACATACGAGCAGTACTTC. Translating gives CASRGAGGTYEQYF. Full variable domain (rest looked up from reference TRBV5-1 and TRBJ2-7): KAGVTQTPRYLIKTRGQQVTLSCSPISGHRSVSWYQQTPGQGLQFLFEYFSETQRNKGNFPGRFSGRQFSNSRSEMNVSTLELGDSALYLCASRGAGGTYEQYFGPGTRLTVT.

The rearrangement uses TRBV18 and TRBJ2-1, with D possibly TRBD2 on 6 matching bases. V was cut by 8 bases and J by 6 bases, with 17 bases left in between. This CDR3 contains 14 residues. Germline lookup yields CDR1 KGHSH and CDR2 LQKENI. CDR3 nucleotide sequence: TGTGCCAGCGCCACAGGACTATCAATCAATGAGCAGTTCTTC. Translated, it gives CASATGLSINEQFF.

Here the CDR3 DNA reads TGTGCCAGCAGTGAGGACAGGGGGCTATACGAGCAGTACTTC. Translated, it gives CASSEDRGLYEQYF. The rearrangement joins TRBV28 to TRBJ2-7; 11 positions match TRBD1. The CDR3 covers 14 residues. CDR1 and CDR2 from the germline V gene are MDHEN and SYDVKM. V trimming: 5 bases; J trimming: 4 bases; junction bases outside the gene matches: 4.

V is TRBV28 and J is TRBJ1-1, with 7 bases identical to TRBD1. This CDR3 is built from 11 residues. Germline CDR1 and CDR2: MDHEN and SYDVKM. With V trimmed by 6 bases and J by 8 bases, 3 bases remained unmatched. For the CDR3, the DNA is TGTGCCAGCAGAAAACAGGGGGAAGCTTTCTTT. Protein: CASRKQGEAFF. The full variable domain, completed using reference TRBV28 and TRBJ1-1, is DVKVTQSSRYLVKRTGEKVFLECVQDMDHENMFWYRQDPGLGLRLIYFSYDVKMKEKGDIPEGYSVSREKKERFSLILESASTNQTSMYLCASRKQGEAFFGQGTRLTVV.

This sequence joins TRBV5-1 and TRBJ1-6; D might be TRBD1 (6 bases). This CDR3 is 17 amino acids long. Per the germline V gene, CDR1 is SGHRS and CDR2 is YFSETQ. V was cut by 4 bases and J by 0 bases, with 14 bases left in between. CDR3 region: CASSPDSLVSYNSPLHF. The CDR3 DNA reads as TGCGCCAGCAGCCCGGACAGCCTGGTCTCCTATAATTCACCCCTCCACTTT.